These T cell receptor beta chains were read from a single sample in a study of blood T cell repertoires in COVID-19. The repertoire was sequenced with immunoSEQ multiplex PCR; TCRdb's copy has only in-frame clones and lacks some. Of a few hundred thousand clones listed, around four fifths were seen once; the top ten hold approximately 18%. The material sequenced was peripheral blood. The receptors shown here come from a woman of 80 years or more with active or convalescent COVID-19. CDR3s leave out the opening cysteine and the closing phenylalanine or tryptophan. Rows give clone size only sometimes, using once, few, many, or a class for an expanded clone.

j_gene: TRBJ2-6; len: 15; abundance: NA; v_gene: TRBV9; CDR3aa: ASSDPGEASGANVLT
j_gene: TRBJ2-7; len: 16; abundance: NA; v_gene: TRBV11-3; CDR3aa: ASSLDRAGTPLKNEQY
j_gene: TRBJ2-7; len: 13; abundance: NA; v_gene: TRBV5-4; CDR3aa: ASSSGQGMHYEQY
j_gene: TRBJ2-1; len: 13; abundance: NA; v_gene: TRBV7-6; CDR3aa: ASSLVQGRSREQF
j_gene: TRBJ2-3; len: 13; abundance: NA; v_gene: TRBV18; CDR3aa: ASSQLAGGTDTQY
j_gene: TRBJ2-1; len: 13; abundance: few; v_gene: TRBV6-5; CDR3aa: ASSSATSGKNEQF
j_gene: TRBJ2-4; len: 11; abundance: NA; v_gene: TRBV7-3; CDR3aa: ASSPGQGNIQY
j_gene: TRBJ2-7; len: 12; abundance: NA; v_gene: TRBV11-1; CDR3aa: ASSPDRDSYEQY
j_gene: TRBJ2-1; len: 11; abundance: NA; v_gene: TRBV19; CDR3aa: ASINPGGTMEF
j_gene: TRBJ1-1; len: 13; abundance: few; v_gene: TRBV28; CDR3aa: ASSLSLGANTEAF
j_gene: TRBJ1-2; len: 13; abundance: NA; v_gene: TRBV7-9; CDR3aa: ASSPGGTGDLGYT
j_gene: TRBJ1-1; len: 12; abundance: NA; v_gene: TRBV7-2; CDR3aa: ASSPRDRVTEAF
j_gene: TRBJ2-5; len: 15; abundance: NA; v_gene: TRBV18; CDR3aa: ASSPPDRATLQETQY
j_gene: TRBJ2-7; len: 13; abundance: NA; v_gene: TRBV6-5; CDR3aa: ASSYSGLADYEQY
j_gene: TRBJ2-7; len: 12; abundance: NA; v_gene: TRBV10-3; CDR3aa: AISDSGAVGEQY
j_gene: TRBJ1-6; len: 14; abundance: NA; v_gene: TRBV7-2; CDR3aa: ASSYRTGSYNSPLH
j_gene: TRBJ2-5; len: 12; abundance: NA; v_gene: TRBV5-1; CDR3aa: ASSYAKREETQY
j_gene: TRBJ2-7; len: 13; abundance: NA; v_gene: TRBV2; CDR3aa: ASSDAGALSYEQY
j_gene: TRBJ1-1; len: 13; abundance: NA; v_gene: TRBV7-8; CDR3aa: ASSLPPRGNTEAF
j_gene: TRBJ2-1; len: 9; abundance: NA; v_gene: TRBV4-1; CDR3aa: ASSHGGEQF
j_gene: TRBJ2-7; len: 15; abundance: NA; v_gene: TRBV14; CDR3aa: ASSQAGGTFASYEQY
j_gene: TRBJ1-2; len: 11; abundance: NA; v_gene: TRBV6-5; CDR3aa: ASSITAGYGYT
j_gene: TRBJ2-5; len: 12; abundance: NA; v_gene: TRBV5-4; CDR3aa: ASSPDSTQETQY
j_gene: TRBJ2-3; len: 14; abundance: NA; v_gene: TRBV6-2/TRBV6-3; CDR3aa: ASSTWTSGSGDTQY
j_gene: TRBJ1-5; len: 11; abundance: NA; v_gene: TRBV7-9; CDR3aa: ASSLGGQGSQH
j_gene: TRBJ1-3; len: 12; abundance: NA; v_gene: TRBV2; CDR3aa: ASSKTGLFDTIY
j_gene: TRBJ2-3; len: 14; abundance: NA; v_gene: TRBV30; CDR3aa: AWRRGSGIFTDTQY
j_gene: TRBJ2-1; len: 11; abundance: many; v_gene: TRBV7-8; CDR3aa: ASSAGVNNEQF
j_gene: TRBJ2-1; len: 14; abundance: NA; v_gene: TRBV19; CDR3aa: ASSIAELAGYNEQF
j_gene: TRBJ2-1; len: 15; abundance: once; v_gene: TRBV5-1; CDR3aa: ASSLAGGLGSYNEQF
j_gene: TRBJ2-3; len: 12; abundance: NA; v_gene: TRBV5-1; CDR3aa: ASSHGQGTDTQY
j_gene: TRBJ2-3; len: 10; abundance: NA; v_gene: TRBV5-4; CDR3aa: ASSRDKRAQY
j_gene: TRBJ1-1; len: 14; abundance: NA; v_gene: TRBV7-2; CDR3aa: ASARQGNRQLAEAF
j_gene: TRBJ1-2; len: 13; abundance: NA; v_gene: TRBV3-1/TRBV3-2; CDR3aa: ASSQAVAGNYGYT
j_gene: TRBJ2-2; len: 14; abundance: once; v_gene: TRBV3-1/TRBV3-2; CDR3aa: ASSQDHDSGAGELF
j_gene: TRBJ1-2; len: 12; abundance: many; v_gene: TRBV19; CDR3aa: ASGEGQGAGGYT
j_gene: TRBJ2-3; len: 12; abundance: NA; v_gene: TRBV4-3; CDR3aa: ASSQAQKRDTQY
j_gene: TRBJ1-5; len: 17; abundance: NA; v_gene: TRBV4-2; CDR3aa: ASSQVTPGQQYSNQPQH
j_gene: TRBJ2-7; len: 13; abundance: NA; v_gene: TRBV7-2; CDR3aa: ASSLDAQAPYEQY
j_gene: TRBJ2-7; len: 10; abundance: NA; v_gene: TRBV6-5; CDR3aa: ASQAGIYEQY
j_gene: TRBJ2-1; len: 13; abundance: NA; v_gene: TRBV7-2; CDR3aa: ASSYGGGSYNEQF
j_gene: TRBJ1-3; len: 14; abundance: NA; v_gene: TRBV28; CDR3aa: ASSGRRRGSGNTIY
j_gene: TRBJ2-1; len: 12; abundance: NA; v_gene: TRBV19; CDR3aa: ATKSRDNYNEQF
j_gene: TRBJ2-7; len: 12; abundance: NA; v_gene: TRBV30; CDR3aa: AWGGPDRVWVQY
j_gene: TRBJ1-1; len: 11; abundance: once; v_gene: TRBV11-2; CDR3aa: ASSLGGHLEAF
j_gene: TRBJ2-1; len: 13; abundance: NA; v_gene: TRBV7-9; CDR3aa: ASSLDRGLYNEQF
j_gene: TRBJ2-1; len: 14; abundance: NA; v_gene: TRBV5-1; CDR3aa: ASSFSGDSSYNEQF
j_gene: TRBJ1-4; len: 14; abundance: few; v_gene: TRBV7-5; CDR3aa: ARSLCTFSPNEKLF
j_gene: TRBJ1-2; len: 10; abundance: NA; v_gene: TRBV12-3/TRBV12-4; CDR3aa: ASRGQGAGYT
j_gene: TRBJ1-2; len: 14; abundance: NA; v_gene: TRBV9; CDR3aa: ASSVDTGQINYGYT
j_gene: TRBJ2-5; len: 11; abundance: NA; v_gene: TRBV7-6; CDR3aa: ASSLASRETQY
j_gene: TRBJ2-5; len: 12; abundance: NA; v_gene: TRBV5-4; CDR3aa: ASSLGYFQETQY
j_gene: TRBJ1-2; len: 12; abundance: NA; v_gene: TRBV28; CDR3aa: ASRDRGPIYGYT
j_gene: TRBJ1-2; len: 12; abundance: NA; v_gene: TRBV11-3; CDR3aa: ASSLEGRTEGYT
j_gene: TRBJ1-2; len: 12; abundance: NA; v_gene: TRBV19; CDR3aa: ASSRGGKVTGYT
j_gene: TRBJ2-1; len: 10; abundance: once; v_gene: TRBV2; CDR3aa: ASSERVNEQF
j_gene: TRBJ2-7; len: 11; abundance: NA; v_gene: TRBV12-3/TRBV12-4; CDR3aa: ASTRTGSYEQY
j_gene: TRBJ2-1; len: 14; abundance: NA; v_gene: TRBV5-5; CDR3aa: ASSRDGNPYYNEQF
j_gene: TRBJ2-2; len: 11; abundance: NA; v_gene: TRBV5-6; CDR3aa: ASSLGTTGELF
j_gene: TRBJ1-3; len: 13; abundance: NA; v_gene: TRBV5-6; CDR3aa: ASSPKRQSGNTIY